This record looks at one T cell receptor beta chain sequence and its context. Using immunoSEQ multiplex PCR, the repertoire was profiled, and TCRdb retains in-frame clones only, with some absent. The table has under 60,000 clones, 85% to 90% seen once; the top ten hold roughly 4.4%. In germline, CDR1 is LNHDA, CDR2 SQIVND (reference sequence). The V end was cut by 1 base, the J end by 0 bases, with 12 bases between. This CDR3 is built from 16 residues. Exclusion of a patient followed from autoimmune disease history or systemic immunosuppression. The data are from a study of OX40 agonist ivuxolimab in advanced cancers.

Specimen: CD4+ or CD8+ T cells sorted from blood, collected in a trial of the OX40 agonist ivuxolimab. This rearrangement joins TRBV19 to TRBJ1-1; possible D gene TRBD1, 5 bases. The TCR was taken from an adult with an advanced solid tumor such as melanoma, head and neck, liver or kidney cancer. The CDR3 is CASSIGGGSMNTEAFF. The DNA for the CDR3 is TGTGCCAGTAGTATAGGCGGGGGGTCCATGAACACTGAAGCTTTCTTT.